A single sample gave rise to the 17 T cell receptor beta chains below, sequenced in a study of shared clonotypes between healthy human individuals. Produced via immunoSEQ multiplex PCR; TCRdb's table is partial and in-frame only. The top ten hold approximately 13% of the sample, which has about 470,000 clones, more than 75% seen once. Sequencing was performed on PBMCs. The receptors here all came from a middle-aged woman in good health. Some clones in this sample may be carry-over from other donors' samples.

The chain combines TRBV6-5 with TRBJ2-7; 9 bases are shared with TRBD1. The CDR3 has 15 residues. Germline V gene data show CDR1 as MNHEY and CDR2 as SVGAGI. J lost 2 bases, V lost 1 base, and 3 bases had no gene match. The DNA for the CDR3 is TGTGCCAGCAGTTACTTGGGACAGGGAGCCTACGAGCAGTACTTC. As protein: CASSYLGQGAYEQYF.

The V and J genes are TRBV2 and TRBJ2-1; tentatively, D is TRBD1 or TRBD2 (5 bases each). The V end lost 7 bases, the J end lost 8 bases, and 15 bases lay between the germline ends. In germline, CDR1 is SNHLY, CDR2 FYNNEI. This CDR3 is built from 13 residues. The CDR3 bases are TGTGCCAGCAAGACAGAGGGAGCGGATGAGCAGTTCTTC. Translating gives CASKTEGADEQFF.

Here the CDR3 DNA reads TGCGCCAGCAGCTTGGGCCTAGCGGGAACCTACAATGAGCAGTTCTTC. This encodes CASSLGLAGTYNEQFF. This chain connects TRBV5-1 to TRBJ2-1, with TRBD2 matching 9 bases. J gave up 2 bases and V 0 bases, and 3 bases lay outside the gene matches. This CDR3 is 16 amino acids long. CDR1 and CDR2 from the germline V gene are SGHRS and YFSETQ.

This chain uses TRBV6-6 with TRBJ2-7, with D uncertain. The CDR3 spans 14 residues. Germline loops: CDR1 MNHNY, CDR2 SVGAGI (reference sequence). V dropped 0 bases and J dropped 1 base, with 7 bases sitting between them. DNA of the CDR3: TGTGCCAGCAGTTACTCGCCAACATCCTACGAGCAGTACTTC. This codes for CASSYSPTSYEQYF.

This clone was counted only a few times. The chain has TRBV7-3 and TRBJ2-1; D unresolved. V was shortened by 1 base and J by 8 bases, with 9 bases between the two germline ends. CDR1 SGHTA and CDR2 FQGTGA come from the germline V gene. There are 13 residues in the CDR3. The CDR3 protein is CASSLSRADEQFF. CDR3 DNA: TGTGCCAGCAGCTTAAGTAGGGCTGATGAGCAGTTCTTC.

The CDR3 region has the DNA TGTGCCACTTCCCGGGGACAGTCCTACAATGAGCAGTTCTTC. Protein: CATSRGQSYNEQFF. The chain is built from TRBV15 and TRBJ2-1; 7 bases line up with TRBD1. V shed 9 bases and J 1 base; nucleotides not matched to a gene: 6. CDR3 size: 14 residues. Germline V gives CDR1 LNHNV, CDR2 YYDKDF (reference sequence).

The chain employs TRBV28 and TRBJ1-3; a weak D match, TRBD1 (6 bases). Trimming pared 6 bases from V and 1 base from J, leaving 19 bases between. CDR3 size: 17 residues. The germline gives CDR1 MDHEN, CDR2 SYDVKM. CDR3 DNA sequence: TGTGCCAGCAGGCAAAATCCTGGGGGCGCGTCTGGAAACACCATATATTTT. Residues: CASRQNPGGASGNTIYF.

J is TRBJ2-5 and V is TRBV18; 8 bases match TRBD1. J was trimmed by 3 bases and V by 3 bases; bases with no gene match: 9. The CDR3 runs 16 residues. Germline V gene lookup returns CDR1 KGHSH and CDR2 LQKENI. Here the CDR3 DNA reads TGTGCCAGCTCACCGTCGGGACAGGAGTTAAAAGAGACCCAGTACTTC. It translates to CASSPSGQELKETQYF.

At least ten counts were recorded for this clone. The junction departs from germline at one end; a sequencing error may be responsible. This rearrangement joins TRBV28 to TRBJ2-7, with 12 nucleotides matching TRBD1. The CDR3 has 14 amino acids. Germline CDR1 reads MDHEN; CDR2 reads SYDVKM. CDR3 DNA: TGTGCCAGCAAAGGGACAGGGGGCTCCCACGAGCAGTACTTC. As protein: CASKGTGGSHEQYF.

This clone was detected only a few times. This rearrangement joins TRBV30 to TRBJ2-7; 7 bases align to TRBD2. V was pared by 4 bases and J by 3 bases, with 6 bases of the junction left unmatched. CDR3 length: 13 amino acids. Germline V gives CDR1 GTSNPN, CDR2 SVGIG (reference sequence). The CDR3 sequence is CAWKRGPYYEQYF. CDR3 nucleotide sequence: TGTGCCTGGAAGCGGGGCCCGTACTACGAGCAGTACTTC.

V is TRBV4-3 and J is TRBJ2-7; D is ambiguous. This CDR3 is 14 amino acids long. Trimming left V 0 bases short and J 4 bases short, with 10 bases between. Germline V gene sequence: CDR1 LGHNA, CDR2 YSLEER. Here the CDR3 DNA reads TGCGCCAGCAGCCAAGATCCGCTTACTTACGAGCAGTACTTC. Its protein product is CASSQDPLTYEQYF.

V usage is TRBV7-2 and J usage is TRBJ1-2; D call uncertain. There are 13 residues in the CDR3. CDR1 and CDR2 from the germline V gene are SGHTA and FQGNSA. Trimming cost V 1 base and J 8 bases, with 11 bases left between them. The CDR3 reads CASSLEQFGGYTF. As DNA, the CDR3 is TGTGCCAGCAGCTTAGAACAGTTTGGGGGCTACACCTTC.

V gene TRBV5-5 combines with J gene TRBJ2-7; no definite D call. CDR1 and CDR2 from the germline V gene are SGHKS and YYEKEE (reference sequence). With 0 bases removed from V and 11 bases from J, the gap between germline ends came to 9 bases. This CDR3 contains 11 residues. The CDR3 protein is CASSLGLGEYF. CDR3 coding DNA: TGTGCCAGCAGCTTGGGACTTGGGGAGTACTTC.

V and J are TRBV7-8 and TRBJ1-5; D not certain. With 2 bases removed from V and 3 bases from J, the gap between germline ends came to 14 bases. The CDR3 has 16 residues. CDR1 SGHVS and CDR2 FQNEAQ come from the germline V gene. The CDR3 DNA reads TGTGCCAGCAGCTTAAGTCTCGGGCAGCACAATCAGCCCCAGCATTTT. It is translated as CASSLSLGQHNQPQHF. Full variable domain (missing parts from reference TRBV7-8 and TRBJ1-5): GAGVSQSPRYKVAKRGQDVALRCDPISGHVSLFWYQQALGQGPEFLTYFQNEAQLDKSGLPSDRFFAERPEGSVSTLKIQRTQQEDSAVYLCASSLSLGQHNQPQHFGDGTRLSIL.

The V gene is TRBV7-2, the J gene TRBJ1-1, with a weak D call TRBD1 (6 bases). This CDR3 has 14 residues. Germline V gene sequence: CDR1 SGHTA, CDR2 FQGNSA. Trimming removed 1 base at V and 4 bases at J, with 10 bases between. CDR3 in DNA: TGTGCCAGCAGCTTAGGACAGGTACCCACTGAAGCTTTCTTT. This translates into CASSLGQVPTEAFF.

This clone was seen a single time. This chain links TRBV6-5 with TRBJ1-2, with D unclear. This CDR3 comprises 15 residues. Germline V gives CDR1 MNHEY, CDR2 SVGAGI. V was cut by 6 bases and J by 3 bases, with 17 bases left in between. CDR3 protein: CASRVGSSWDYGYTF. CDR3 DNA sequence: TGTGCCAGCAGGGTCGGTTCAAGTTGGGACTATGGCTACACCTTC.

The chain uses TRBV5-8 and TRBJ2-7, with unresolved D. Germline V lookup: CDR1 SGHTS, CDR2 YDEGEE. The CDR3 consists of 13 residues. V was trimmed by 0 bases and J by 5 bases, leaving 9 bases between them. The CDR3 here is CASSLVSADEQYF. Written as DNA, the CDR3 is TGTGCCAGCAGCTTGGTTTCCGCCGACGAGCAGTACTTC.